This passage covers 29 T cell receptor beta chains from one sample sequenced in a study of T cell clonotyping in hematopoietic cell transplantation. The data were produced by immunoSEQ multiplex PCR, yet TCRdb's version contains in-frame clones alone and is incomplete. The data hold 2,500 to 3,500 clones, with roughly 80% observed a single time. Material: PBMCs, obtained 180 days after allogeneic stem cell transplant. All receptors derive from a female patient aged 40-50 years who had an allogeneic stem cell transplant from a related donor, so T cells may come from the graft donor. Some clones in this sample may be carry-over from other donors' samples.

The V call is TRBV6-1, the J call TRBJ1-2; D is perhaps TRBD1 (5 bases). Trimming cost V 5 bases and J 4 bases, with 11 bases left between them. This CDR3 has 13 amino acids. CDR1 and CDR2 (germline): MNHNS, SASEGT. The CDR3 coding sequence is TGTGCCAGCAGTCAGGACAACCTCTATGGCTACACCTTC. Translation gives CASSQDNLYGYTF.

CDR3 sequence reads: CASSQTSGTEQFF. The CDR3 region has the DNA TGTGCCAGCAGCCAAACCAGCGGGACTGAGCAGTTCTTC. This chain uses TRBV5-6 with TRBJ2-1, with 7 bases aligning to TRBD2. The ends lost 4 bases at V and 9 bases at J; junction bases unmatched: 7. The CDR3 is 13 residues long. Germline V CDR1 and CDR2: SGHDT, YYEEEE.

In its sample, this clone was seen a few times. This chain joins TRBV6-5 and TRBJ2-7; 8 bases match TRBD1. V lost 4 bases and J lost 2; bases outside the gene matches: 4. Germline V gene lookup returns CDR1 MNHEY and CDR2 SVGAGI. This CDR3 has 14 amino acids. The chain's CDR3 is CASSLGQGPYEQYF. The CDR3 DNA reads as TGTGCCAGCAGTTTAGGACAGGGACCCTACGAGCAGTACTTC.

This sequence joins TRBV2 and TRBJ2-7; TRBD2 agrees at 10 bases. Per germline, CDR1 SNHLY and CDR2 FYNNEI. The CDR3 sequence is 14 residues long. The ends lost 6 bases at V and 0 bases at J; junction bases unmatched: 2. This chain's CDR3 is CASRLAGSSYEQYF. As DNA, the CDR3 is TGTGCCAGCAGACTAGCGGGAAGCTCCTACGAGCAGTACTTC.

The chain is built from TRBV5-4 and TRBJ2-5; 9 bases are a match to TRBD1. Looked up from germline, CDR1 is SGHNT and CDR2 is YYREEE (reference sequence). This CDR3 comprises 15 residues. J gave up 5 bases and V 3 bases, and 8 bases lay outside the gene matches. The CDR3, as DNA: TGTGCCAGCAGCTGGACAGGGGTGTACGGGGAGACCCAGTACTTC. Translated: CASSWTGVYGETQYF.

The CDR3 DNA follows: TGTGCCAGCAGCCTCAGGGGGTCAAGGAACACTGAAGCTTTCTTT. Residues: CASSLRGSRNTEAFF. The chain links TRBV5-6 to TRBJ1-1; 7 positions match TRBD1. The V segment lost 4 bases and the J segment 1 base; nucleotides outside the gene matches: 7. The CDR3 has 15 amino acids. CDR1 and CDR2 (germline): SGHDT, YYEEEE. Full variable domain (missing parts from reference TRBV5-6 and TRBJ1-1): DAGVTQSPTHLIKTRGQQVTLRCSPKSGHDTVSWYQQALGQGPQFIFQYYEEEERQRGNFPDRFSGHQFPNYSSELNVNALLLGDSALYLCASSLRGSRNTEAFFGQGTRLTVV.

By sample share, this clone is large. The chain links TRBV6-1 to TRBJ1-6, with D hard to call. In germline, CDR1 is MNHNS, CDR2 SASEGT. The CDR3 has 14 residues. Trimming took off 0 bases at V and 7 bases at J, with 7 bases between the two ends. The CDR3: CASSEASGNSPLHF. In DNA, the CDR3 is TGTGCCAGCAGTGAAGCTTCCGGGAATTCACCCCTCCACTTT.

The chain recombines TRBV27 with TRBJ2-7; 8 nucleotides match TRBD1. There are 14 residues in the CDR3. Per germline, CDR1 MNHEY and CDR2 SMNVEV (reference sequence). Losses at the gene ends were 5 bases for V and 2 bases for J; bases not matched to a gene: 5. In DNA form, the CDR3 reads TGTGCCAGCAGTCCCGCGACAGGGGCCTACGAGCAGTACTTC. It codes for CASSPATGAYEQYF.

The chain carries TRBV5-1 and TRBJ2-5, with TRBD2 matching 7 bases. V shed 2 bases, J shed 8 bases, and the junction held 9 bases outside the gene matches. The CDR3 has 14 amino acids. Germline V gives CDR1 SGHRS, CDR2 YFSETQ. The CDR3 reads CASSLGGRKDTQYF. The CDR3 DNA follows: TGCGCCAGCAGCTTAGGCGGGAGAAAGGATACCCAGTACTTC.

V usage is TRBV2 and J usage is TRBJ2-5; TRBD2 matches at 11 bases. The germline gives CDR1 SNHLY, CDR2 FYNNEI. This CDR3 is built from 15 residues. V gave up 4 bases and J gave up 0 bases; unmatched junction bases: 1. The CDR3 nucleotides are TGTGCCAGCAGTGGGACTAGCGGGTACCAAGAGACCCAGTACTTC. It codes for CASSGTSGYQETQYF.

In its sample, this clone was seen once. The gene calls are TRBV23-1 and TRBJ2-7; 10 nucleotides line up with TRBD1. TRBV23-1 is annotated as an ORF whose role is uncertain. V trimming: 0 bases; J trimming: 3 bases; junction bases outside the gene matches: 2. The CDR3 covers 15 residues. CDR3 protein: CASSQSGQGYYEQYF. CDR3 DNA sequence: TGCGCCAGCAGTCAATCGGGACAGGGGTACTACGAGCAGTACTTC.

The V and J genes are TRBV2 and TRBJ2-7; TRBD1 might be the D (6 bases). This CDR3 has 14 residues. CDR1 and CDR2 (germline): SNHLY, FYNNEI. V was pared by 4 bases and J by 3 bases, with 13 bases between. In nucleotides, the CDR3 is TGTGCCAGCAGTGTGACAGGAAGGGTCTACGAGCAGTACTTC. As protein: CASSVTGRVYEQYF.

This clone is labeled as medium-sized. This chain links TRBV2 with TRBJ1-2, with D unresolved. Germline-derived CDR1 and CDR2 are SNHLY and FYNNEI. This CDR3 region has 14 residues. Trimming removed 3 bases at V and 0 bases at J, with 8 bases between. The DNA of the CDR3 is TGTGCCAGCAGTGATTCAGCTTCTAACTATGGCTACACCTTC. This sequence encodes CASSDSASNYGYTF.

The chain employs TRBV10-1 and TRBJ2-2, with D perhaps matching TRBD2 (5 bases). V shed 0 bases and J shed 6 bases, with 17 bases lying between them. This CDR3 is built from 17 residues. CDR1 is WNHNN, CDR2 SYGVQD, per germline (reference sequence). Here the CDR3 DNA reads TGCGCCAGCAGTGAGTCCCGAGGGAGAGATTGGGCCGGGGAGCTGTTTTTT. This gives the protein CASSESRGRDWAGELFF.

The rearrangement uses TRBV19 and TRBJ1-1; D is undetermined. The V gene's germline CDR1 is LNHDA and CDR2 SQIVND (reference sequence). V was shortened by 4 bases and J by 5 bases, with 8 bases between the two germline ends. This CDR3 spans 12 amino acids. CDR3: CASSSLGTEAFF. In DNA, the CDR3 is TGTGCCAGTAGTAGCCTGGGGACTGAAGCTTTCTTT.

This chain connects TRBV18 to TRBJ1-2; 7 positions match TRBD1. This CDR3 has 16 residues. CDR1 is KGHSH, CDR2 LQKENI, per germline. V shed 3 bases, J shed 4 bases, and the junction held 11 bases outside the gene matches. The CDR3 is CASSPLQGPHVYGYTF. CDR3 DNA sequence: TGTGCCAGCTCACCCCTACAGGGGCCCCACGTCTATGGCTACACCTTC.

The gene calls are TRBV7-9 and TRBJ1-1; no definite D call. V shed 5 bases and J shed 4 bases, with 5 bases lying between them. The CDR3 has 11 residues. The germline gives CDR1 SEHNR, CDR2 FQNEAQ (reference sequence). The DNA for the CDR3 is TGTGCCAGCAGCGTGGGCACTGAAGCTTTCTTT. Amino acids: CASSVGTEAFF.

The rearrangement links TRBV5-1 to TRBJ2-1, with TRBD1 identical over 12 bases. V trimming: 0 bases; J trimming: 4 bases; junction bases outside the gene matches: 2. Germline values: CDR1 SGHRS, CDR2 YFSETQ. CDR3 length: 16 residues. The CDR3 DNA reads as TGCGCCAGCAGCTTGGTGGGACAGGGGGCTTACAATGAGCAGTTCTTC. It yields the protein CASSLVGQGAYNEQFF.

The J gene is TRBJ2-1, the V gene TRBV19; tentatively, D is TRBD1 or TRBD2 (6 bases each). The CDR3 loop spans 15 amino acids. V was clipped by 5 bases and J by 9 bases, with 20 bases between them. Germline-derived CDR1 and CDR2 are LNHDA and SQIVND (reference sequence). This CDR3 reads CASSSGGHSPSEQFF. The CDR3 nucleotides read TGTGCCAGTAGTTCCGGGGGACATAGCCCCAGTGAGCAGTTCTTC.

J is TRBJ1-2 and V is TRBV30; TRBD1 aligns across 10 bases. The CDR3 is made up of 15 amino acids. V lost 5 bases to trimming and J lost 7 bases; unmatched junction nucleotides: 13. Germline CDR1 reads GTSNPN; CDR2 reads SVGIG (reference sequence). The CDR3 nucleotides are TGTGCCTGGTCCCGATCCGGGACAGGGGTGAGTGGCTACACCTTC. It is translated as CAWSRSGTGVSGYTF.

This sequence joins TRBV7-6 and TRBJ2-2, with 12 bases matching TRBD2. Germline V gene data show CDR1 as SGHVS and CDR2 as FNYEAQ. V lost 3 bases, J lost 2 bases, and 4 bases stayed unmatched. The CDR3 is made up of 17 amino acids. The DNA of the CDR3 is TGTGCCAGCAGCTTCGGACTAGCGGGGAGTAACACCGGGGAGCTGTTTTTT. As protein: CASSFGLAGSNTGELFF.

This clone was recorded a few times. The genes are TRBV10-1 and TRBJ1-1; D might be TRBD1 (5 bases). V was pared by 3 bases and J by 2 bases, with 10 bases between. Germline CDR1 and CDR2: WNHNN and SYGVQD (reference sequence). The CDR3 covers 14 residues. CDR3 in amino acids: CASSDGTPNTEAFF. CDR3 sequence (DNA): TGCGCCAGCAGTGATGGGACGCCAAACACTGAAGCTTTCTTT.

The rearrangement joins TRBV27 to TRBJ2-7; D is perhaps TRBD2 (6 bases). Between the trimmed V and J ends, which lost 8 bases and 5 bases, there was a span of 13 bases. The CDR3 runs to 12 residues. Germline assignment: CDR1 MNHEY and CDR2 SMNVEV (reference sequence). The DNA of the CDR3 is TGTGCCAGCCGACGGGGAGGCAACGAGCAGTACTTC. It encodes CASRRGGNEQYF.

The chain has TRBV5-6 and TRBJ1-1; the D is unclear. V lost 4 bases and J lost 0, with 10 bases in between. The CDR3 contains 14 residues. Germline V gene lookup returns CDR1 SGHDT and CDR2 YYEEEE. This chain's CDR3 is CASSHGRVNTEAFF. The CDR3 DNA is TGTGCCAGCAGCCACGGACGGGTGAACACTGAAGCTTTCTTT.

The chain carries TRBV9 and TRBJ2-1; D remains unclear. Trimming shortened V by 0 bases and J by 0 bases, and 7 bases separated the two germline ends. Germline CDR1 is SGDLS and CDR2 is YYNGEE. This CDR3 spans 15 amino acids. DNA of the CDR3: TGTGCCAGCAGCGTAGATCACCGCTCCTACAATGAGCAGTTCTTC. Its translation is CASSVDHRSYNEQFF.

The chain carries TRBV5-6 and TRBJ1-3; D is undetermined. Trimming left V 6 bases short and J 9 bases short, with 10 bases between. CDR1 is SGHDT and CDR2 is YYEEEE in the germline V gene. The CDR3 is 11 residues long. The CDR3 sequence: CASTRDGTIYF. In nucleotides, the CDR3 is TGTGCCAGCACCCGGGATGGCACCATATATTTT.

V gene TRBV10-3 combines with J gene TRBJ2-5; 8 nucleotides agree with TRBD2. With V trimmed by 6 bases and J by 4 bases, 4 bases remained unmatched. This CDR3 is 13 amino acids long. The V gene's germline CDR1 is ENHRY and CDR2 SYGVKD. The CDR3 DNA sequence: TGTGCCATCAGGGGACTAGACCGAGAGACCCAGTACTTC. Translation gives CAIRGLDRETQYF.

CDR3 bases: TGCGCCAGCAGCTCGGGCCCGGGACAGGGGTTCGCTGAAGCTTTCTTT. Translation: CASSSGPGQGFAEAFF. The chain carries TRBV5-1 and TRBJ1-1; 10 positions match TRBD1. V lost 3 bases and J lost 6; bases outside the gene matches: 11. The CDR3 extends over 16 amino acids. Germline V CDR1 and CDR2: SGHRS, YFSETQ.

The chain has TRBV14 and TRBJ2-7, with a weak D call TRBD2 (5 bases). The CDR3 consists of 16 residues. V lost 0 bases and J lost 0, with 12 bases in between. Per the germline V gene, CDR1 is SGHDN and CDR2 is FVKESK. The CDR3 protein is CASSQDFGVSSYEQYF. The CDR3 DNA is TGTGCCAGCAGCCAAGATTTCGGGGTTAGCTCCTACGAGCAGTACTTC.